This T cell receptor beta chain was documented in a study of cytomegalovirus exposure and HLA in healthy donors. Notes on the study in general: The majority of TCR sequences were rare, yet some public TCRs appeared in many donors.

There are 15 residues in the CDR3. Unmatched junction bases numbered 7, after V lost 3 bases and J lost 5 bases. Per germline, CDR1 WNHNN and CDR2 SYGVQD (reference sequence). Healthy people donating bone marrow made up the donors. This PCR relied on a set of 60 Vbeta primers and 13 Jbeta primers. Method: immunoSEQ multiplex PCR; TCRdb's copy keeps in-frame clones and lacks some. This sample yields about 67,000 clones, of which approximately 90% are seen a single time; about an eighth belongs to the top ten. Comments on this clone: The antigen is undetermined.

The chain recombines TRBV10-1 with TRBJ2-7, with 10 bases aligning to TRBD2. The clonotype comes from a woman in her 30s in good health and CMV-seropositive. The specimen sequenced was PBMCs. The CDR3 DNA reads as TGCGCCAGCAGTGAATCAGCGGGAGGGGCGAACGAGCAGTACTTC. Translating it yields CASSESAGGANEQYF.